This T cell receptor beta chain appears in the sequencing data of a study of T cells after yellow fever vaccination. The table lists this clonotype with a few counts. TCRdb fed the 5' RACE reads into MiXCR, producing one record per CDR3 protein. The data show about 320,000 distinct CDR3 sequences, about 10% seen once. Specimen: CD4+ T cells sorted from PBMCs, collected 45 days after the yellow fever booster vaccination. This receptor was taken from a man younger than 35 who received the YFV17D yellow fever vaccine.

The CDR3 reads CASSQELAGGPADYHEQFF. The CDR3 nucleotides read TGTGCCAGCAGCCAAGAGTTAGCGGGGGGGCCGGCGGATTATCATGAGCAGTTCTTC. This chain links TRBV4-2 with TRBJ2-1; 11 nucleotides match TRBD2. The CDR3 spans 19 residues. V lost 0 bases to trimming and J lost 8 bases; unmatched junction nucleotides: 15. Germline V lookup: CDR1 LGHNA, CDR2 YNFKEQ.